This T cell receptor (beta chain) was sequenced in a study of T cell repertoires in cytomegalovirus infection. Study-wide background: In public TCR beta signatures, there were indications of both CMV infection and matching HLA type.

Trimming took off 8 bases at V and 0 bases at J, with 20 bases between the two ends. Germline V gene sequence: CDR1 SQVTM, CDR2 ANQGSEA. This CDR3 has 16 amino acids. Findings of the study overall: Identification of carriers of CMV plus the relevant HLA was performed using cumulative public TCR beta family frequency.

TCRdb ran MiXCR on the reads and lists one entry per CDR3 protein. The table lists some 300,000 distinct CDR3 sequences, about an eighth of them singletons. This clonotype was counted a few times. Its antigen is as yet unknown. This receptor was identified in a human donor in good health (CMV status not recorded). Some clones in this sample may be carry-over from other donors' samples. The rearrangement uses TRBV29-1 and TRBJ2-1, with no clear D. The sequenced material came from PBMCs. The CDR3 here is CSPRYLLSHSYNEQFF. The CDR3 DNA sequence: TGCAGCCCCCGATATTTGCTATCTCACTCCTACAATGAGCAGTTCTTC.